This is a list of T cell receptor beta chains from one sample in a study of identical twins. From the 5' RACE reads, TCRdb called clonotypes with MiXCR, one entry per CDR3 protein. The sample includes hundreds of thousands of distinct CDR3 sequences, over 8.5% seen only once; the top ten take 0.98%. The data were also submitted as part of a second study, on yellow fever vaccine responses in identical twins.

The sequenced material came from PBMCs. These receptors all stem from a woman in her late teens or twenties in good health. Each CDR3 is given with its conserved first and last residue. Fields, in order: V gene, D gene, J gene, clone size, CDR3 DNA, CDR3 protein. The D gene is left open where the match is weak. Only part of the rows carry a size: once, few, many, or a class if the clone is expanded.

TRBV19	NA	TRBJ1-5	NA	TGTGCCAGTAGTTCCCAAAGCACCGGTGGAAATCAGCCCCAGCATTTT	CASSSQSTGGNQPQHF
TRBV7-2	NA	TRBJ2-3	few	TGTGCCAGCAGTCCTTTGGGGACGACGGCAGATACGCAGTATTTT	CASSPLGTTADTQYF
TRBV11-1	NA	TRBJ1-1	few	TGTGCCAGCAGCTTAGCGGGATACAACACTGAAGCTTTCTTT	CASSLAGYNTEAFF
TRBV10-3	NA	TRBJ2-7	many	TGTGCCATCAGTGAGTCTCGCTACGAGCAGTACTTC	CAISESRYEQYF
TRBV2	NA	TRBJ1-5	NA	TGTGCCCGCAGCCCTTCTTCGTGGGCAGGGAAGGAGGGCAATCAGCCCCAGCATTTT	CARSPSSWAGKEGNQPQHF
TRBV2	TRBD1	TRBJ2-5	few	TGTGCCAGCAGTGAGTTACAGGGGGAAGAGACCCAGTACTTC	CASSELQGEETQYF
TRBV12-3/TRBV12-4	NA	TRBJ2-2	NA	TGTGCCAGCAGTTTCGACCCACGGGGCACCGGGGAGCTGTTTTTT	CASSFDPRGTGELFF
TRBV20-1	NA	TRBJ2-2	many	TGCAGTGCTAGAGAGTACGGGGGAAGGCCCGGGGAGCTGTTTTTT	CSAREYGGRPGELFF
TRBV7-8	TRBD2	TRBJ2-4	NA	TGTGCCAGCAGCTTATCCGCGGGGGGAGCCAAAAACATTCAGTACTTC	CASSLSAGGAKNIQYF
TRBV20-1	TRBD2	TRBJ2-2	few	TGCAGTGTACTAGCGGGATTGAACACCGGGGAGCTGTTTTTT	CSVLAGLNTGELFF
TRBV9	NA	TRBJ2-1	few	TGTGCCAGCAGCGTAGCGATTGGTTGGGGGCTAAACGGTGAGGTTGAGCAGTTCTTC	CASSVAIGWGLNGEVEQFF
TRBV11-1	TRBD1	TRBJ2-3	NA	TGTGCCAGCAGTCACCCGGGACAGGGGGTTCTCTACACAGATACGCAGTATTTT	CASSHPGQGVLYTDTQYF
TRBV7-3	NA	TRBJ2-2	NA	TGTGCCAGCAGCTTGGGACTTCAAGGGGAGCTGTTTTTT	CASSLGLQGELFF
TRBV7-8	NA	TRBJ2-7	many	TGTGCCAGCAGCTTACTTGGGGAATCCTACGAGCAGTACTTC	CASSLLGESYEQYF
TRBV3-1	NA	TRBJ2-3	few	TGTGCCAGCAGCCTTACGCCTCAGGGGTTCGGTACGCAGTATTTT	CASSLTPQGFGTQYF
TRBV21-1	NA	TRBJ2-3	NA	TGTGCCAGCAGCAGACTCCAGGGAGACGGTCCCCTAGATACGCAGTATTTT	CASSRLQGDGPLDTQYF
TRBV4-1	NA	TRBJ2-4	NA	TGCGCCAGCAGCCAAGGGGACCGACTAGGAGGTAGCAAAAACATTCAGTACTTC	CASSQGDRLGGSKNIQYF
TRBV2	NA	TRBJ1-1	NA	TGTGCCAGCGATGTCGGAGGGGCGGGAACTGAAGCTTTCTTT	CASDVGGAGTEAFF
TRBV5-1	NA	TRBJ1-6	many	TGTGCCAGCAGCTTAGACAGCTCCTATAATTCACCCCTCCACTTT	CASSLDSSYNSPLHF
TRBV5-6	NA	TRBJ2-7	NA	TGTGCCAGCAGCTTTGGGGCCCCCTCCTACGAGCAGTACTTC	CASSFGAPSYEQYF
TRBV4-1	TRBD1	TRBJ2-1	NA	TGCGCCAGCAGCCTACCGACAGGGGATGAGCAGTTCTTC	CASSLPTGDEQFF
TRBV12-3/TRBV12-4	TRBD2	TRBJ2-3	few	TGTGCCAGCAGTTCTAGCGGGGGGGCCATAGATACGCAGTATTTT	CASSSSGGAIDTQYF
TRBV12-3/TRBV12-4	NA	TRBJ2-7	many	TGTGCCAGCAGTCCATACAGGGATTTTAACGAGCAGTACTTC	CASSPYRDFNEQYF
TRBV7-9	NA	TRBJ2-7	few	TGTGCCAGCAGCTTAGTGAGGCCCCCCTACGAGCAGTACTTC	CASSLVRPPYEQYF
TRBV7-3	NA	TRBJ2-3	many	TGTGCCAGCAGCCCCCTCCCGGACGGGTTAGGCACAGATACGCAGTATTTT	CASSPLPDGLGTDTQYF
TRBV27	NA	TRBJ2-4	few	TGTGCCAGCAGTTTAGCAGACGGAGCCAAAAACATTCAGTACTTC	CASSLADGAKNIQYF
TRBV3-1	NA	TRBJ2-3	few	TGTGCCAGCAGCCAACCCTGGGGGACGGGGGGCGTCGCAGATACGCAGTATTTT	CASSQPWGTGGVADTQYF
TRBV4-2	NA	TRBJ2-7	NA	TGTGCCAGCAGCCAAGAAGGTGGAGGGGGCCTATCCTACGAGCAGTACTTC	CASSQEGGGGLSYEQYF
TRBV9	TRBD1	TRBJ2-3	many	TGTGCCAGCAGCGTAGATCCCCCAGGGGGCTTAGCAGATACGCAGTATTTT	CASSVDPPGGLADTQYF
TRBV10-3	TRBD2	TRBJ2-2	NA	TGTGCCATCACGGAGGTAGCGGGGGCCCCGACCGGGGAGCTGTTTTTT	CAITEVAGAPTGELFF
TRBV20-1	NA	TRBJ1-5	few	TGCAGTGCTAGGCCTCCAGGGGGCAATCAGCCCCAGCATTTT	CSARPPGGNQPQHF
TRBV4-3	NA	TRBJ2-2	few	TGCGCCAGCAGCCACGCGAACGGCAGGCCGAACACCGGGGAGCTGTTTTTT	CASSHANGRPNTGELFF
TRBV24-1	NA	TRBJ2-2	few	TGTGCCACCGCCAGACTCCCCGGGGAGCTGTTTTTT	CATARLPGELFF
TRBV7-2	TRBD1	TRBJ1-6	few	TGTGCCAGCAGCTTAGGTTTTAGGGGACAGGGGAATTCACCCCTCCACTTT	CASSLGFRGQGNSPLHF
TRBV14	TRBD2	TRBJ2-7	NA	TGTGCCAGCAGCCCCCGGGGACTAGCGGGAGGGCCTCGGGAGCAGTACTTC	CASSPRGLAGGPREQYF
TRBV24-1	NA	TRBJ2-1	NA	TGTGCCACCAGTGATTTAGACCGGAATGAGCAGTTCTTC	CATSDLDRNEQFF
TRBV9	TRBD2	TRBJ2-3	many	TGTGCCAGCAGCGCCCGAGCGGGGGGGTCATCAGATACGCAGTATTTT	CASSARAGGSSDTQYF
TRBV6-1	NA	TRBJ2-1	NA	TGTGCCAGCAGGATTGGGACAGGGATAGCGGGAGCTGGTGAGCAGTTCTTC	CASRIGTGIAGAGEQFF
TRBV12-3/TRBV12-4	NA	TRBJ2-2	many	TGTGCCAGCAGTTTTCTCAGAGACTTGAACACCGGGGAGCTGTTTTTT	CASSFLRDLNTGELFF
TRBV6-2/TRBV6-3	NA	TRBJ2-2	many	TGTGCCAGCACGCCCCATATCGAACAGACCGGGGAGCTGTTTTTT	CASTPHIEQTGELFF
TRBV27	NA	TRBJ2-7	NA	TGTGCCAGCAGTGCAGTGGCAGGGGGGTACGAGCAGTACTTC	CASSAVAGGYEQYF
TRBV11-1	TRBD2	TRBJ2-1	NA	TGTGCCAGCAGCTTGCCGGGACTAGCGGGGAATTCTTACAATGAGCAGTTCTTC	CASSLPGLAGNSYNEQFF
TRBV18	NA	TRBJ1-2	NA	TGTGCCAGCTCACCTTACCCGGGGGACTATGGCTACACCTTC	CASSPYPGDYGYTF
TRBV10-3	NA	TRBJ1-2	NA	TGTGCCATCAGTGAGCCCGGGACGGTCTATGGCTACACCTTC	CAISEPGTVYGYTF
TRBV3-1	TRBD2	TRBJ2-5	NA	TGTGCCAGCAGCCATTTACTAGCGGGAAGGGTGGAGACCCAGTACTTC	CASSHLLAGRVETQYF
TRBV6-5	TRBD1	TRBJ2-1	NA	TGTGCCAGCAGTTACTACGGTCCGGGACAGGGAGTTCGAGATGAGCAGTTCTTC	CASSYYGPGQGVRDEQFF
TRBV7-3	NA	TRBJ2-2	NA	TGTGCCAGCAGCTTAACCTCGGACGGAAAGGAGCTGTTTTTT	CASSLTSDGKELFF
TRBV4-3	TRBD1	TRBJ1-6	few	TGCGCCAGCAGCCAAGTCCCGGGACAGGGAGGTTCACCCCTCCACTTT	CASSQVPGQGGSPLHF
TRBV6-1	TRBD1	TRBJ2-3	few	TGTGCCAGCAGGGCTACAGGGGGCGCGGTAGATACGCAGTATTTT	CASRATGGAVDTQYF
TRBV5-1	NA	TRBJ2-1	few	TGCGCCAGCAGCCCGGCTGAGTATGGTGAGCAGTTCTTC	CASSPAEYGEQFF
TRBV5-1	NA	TRBJ1-1	many	TGCGCCAGCAGCTTGGCAGGGCCGAGCACTGAAGCTTTCTTT	CASSLAGPSTEAFF
TRBV7-6	NA	TRBJ2-7	few	TGTGCCAGCAGCTTCTCTTCGTGGGGGCAGGGGACGAGCGAGCAGTACTTC	CASSFSSWGQGTSEQYF
TRBV29-1	TRBD2	TRBJ2-3	NA	TGCAGCGTTGATAGCGGGGGTGAAGATACGCAGTATTTT	CSVDSGGEDTQYF
TRBV5-1	TRBD2	TRBJ2-1	few	TGCGCCAGCAGCTATACTGGACTAGCGGGAGTCAGTGAGCAGTTCTTC	CASSYTGLAGVSEQFF